What follows are 15 T cell receptor beta chains derived from one specimen sequenced in a study of blood T cell repertoires in COVID-19. Using immunoSEQ multiplex PCR, the repertoire was profiled, and TCRdb retains in-frame clones only, with some absent. The sample comprises 250,000 to 300,000 clones, roughly 90% of which are singletons, and 0.9% to 1% rests with the top ten. The sequenced sample was peripheral blood. The receptor source for this set is a woman in her 40s who had recovered from COVID-19.

This clone was picked up one time. The chain links TRBV3-1 (or the pseudogene TRBV3-2) to TRBJ2-3; 10 bases are a match to TRBD2. Germline CDR1 and CDR2: LGHDT and YNNKEL (reference sequence). V lost 0 bases, J lost 1 base, and 4 bases stayed unmatched. The CDR3 is 17 amino acids. CDR3 sequence: CASSQEGTSAGTDTQYF. CDR3 coding DNA: TGTGCCAGCAGCCAAGAGGGGACTAGCGCCGGCACAGATACGCAGTATTTT.

The chain employs TRBV10-1 and TRBJ2-1; tentative D call: TRBD1 (5 bases). The V end lost 0 bases, the J end lost 8 bases, and 8 bases lay between the germline ends. In germline, CDR1 is WNHNN, CDR2 SYGVQD (reference sequence). The length of the CDR3 is 13 residues. The CDR3 DNA is TGCGCCAGCAGTGAGTCCCTAGGGGATGAGCAGTTCTTC. Translated, it gives CASSESLGDEQFF.

V gene TRBV5-1 combines with J gene TRBJ2-5, with a tentative D call TRBD2 (6 bases). Germline CDR1 and CDR2: SGHRS and YFSETQ. The CDR3 has 16 amino acids. V was clipped by 4 bases and J by 2 bases, with 18 bases between them. Written as DNA, the CDR3 is TGCGCCAGCAGCGGGAGAAGCGGGTGGGCTCAAGAGACCCAGTACTTC. Its translation: CASSGRSGWAQETQYF.

V is TRBV2 and J is TRBJ2-1; 8 bases line up with TRBD2. Germline assignment: CDR1 SNHLY and CDR2 FYNNEI. There are 14 residues in the CDR3. V was clipped by 6 bases and J by 5 bases; unmatched bases: 6. CDR3 nucleotides: TGTGCCAGCAGGGGAACTAGCGGCGACAATGAGCAGTTCTTC. Its protein is CASRGTSGDNEQFF. Together with reference TRBV2 and TRBJ2-1, the CDR3 gives the full variable domain: EPEVTQTPSHQVTQMGQEVILRCVPISNHLYFYWYRQILGQKVEFLVSFYNNEISEKSEIFDDQFSVERPDGSNFTLKIRSTKLEDSAMYFCASRGTSGDNEQFFGPGTRLTVL.

The rearrangement links TRBV5-4 to TRBJ1-2; D call uncertain. Looked up from germline, CDR1 is SGHNT and CDR2 is YYREEE (reference sequence). Trimming left V 4 bases short and J 7 bases short, with 11 bases between. This CDR3 contains 12 residues. For the CDR3, the DNA is TGTGCCAGCAGCCAGTATTCTGGTGGCTACACCTTC. Encoded protein: CASSQYSGGYTF. Full variable domain (missing parts from reference TRBV5-4 and TRBJ1-2): ETGVTQSPTHLIKTRGQQVTLRCSSQSGHNTVSWYQQALGQGPQFIFQYYREEENGRGNFPPRFSGLQFPNYSSELNVNALELDDSALYLCASSQYSGGYTFGSGTRLTVV.

The V gene is TRBV30, the J gene TRBJ2-1, with a tentative D call TRBD2 (6 bases). The CDR3 covers 18 residues. The V end was cut by 1 base, the J end by 1 base, with 20 bases between. Per the germline V gene, CDR1 is GTSNPN and CDR2 is SVGIG (reference sequence). Written as DNA, the CDR3 is TGTGCCTGGAGTGGTCCACACCGGACGGGAGAATCCTACAATGAGCAGTTCTTC. Amino acid sequence: CAWSGPHRTGESYNEQFF.

The J gene is TRBJ2-7, the V gene TRBV12-3 or TRBV12-4; 10 positions agree with TRBD1. The J segment lost 6 bases and the V segment lost 7 bases, leaving 6 bases of the junction unmatched. This CDR3 is 13 amino acids long. The CDR3 DNA reads as TGTGCCAGCACCTCCGGGACAGGGGTCGAGCAGTACTTC. It codes for CASTSGTGVEQYF.

This sequence joins TRBV7-9 and TRBJ2-7; D might be TRBD2 (6 bases). Germline assignment: CDR1 SEHNR and CDR2 FQNEAQ (reference sequence). Trimming pared 3 bases from V and 6 bases from J, leaving 15 bases between. The CDR3 runs 14 residues. The CDR3: CASSFRDRGGEQYF. The CDR3 nucleotides read TGTGCCAGCAGCTTCCGGGACCGGGGAGGCGAGCAGTACTTC.

The rearrangement links TRBV5-1 to TRBJ2-5, with a possible D match to TRBD1 (5 bases). Trimming removed 4 bases from V and 5 bases from J, with 21 bases in between. This CDR3 has 16 residues. Germline V CDR1 and CDR2: SGHRS, YFSETQ. The CDR3 spells CASSPVVVVGRETQYF. The DNA of the CDR3 is TGCGCCAGCAGCCCTGTGGTGGTCGTGGGGCGGGAGACCCAGTACTTC.

V gene TRBV2 combines with J gene TRBJ2-1, with 8 bases identical to TRBD1. Germline V gives CDR1 SNHLY, CDR2 FYNNEI. The ends lost 3 bases at V and 9 bases at J; junction bases unmatched: 13. This CDR3 comprises 16 residues. CDR3 protein: CASSEWRTGLLGEQFF. For the CDR3, the DNA is TGTGCCAGCAGTGAGTGGCGGACAGGGCTTTTGGGTGAGCAGTTCTTC.

This clone was seen a single time. The chain uses TRBV7-6 and TRBJ1-5; a possible D gene is TRBD1 (6 bases). CDR1 SGHVS and CDR2 FNYEAQ come from the germline V gene. The CDR3 sequence is 15 residues long. The V and J ends lost 1 base and 4 bases respectively, with 11 bases between them. CDR3 residues: CASSLVSGDNQPQHF. The CDR3 DNA reads TGTGCCAGCAGCTTAGTTTCAGGGGATAATCAGCCCCAGCATTTT.

The chain combines TRBV5-1 with TRBJ1-1; the match to TRBD1 covers 8 bases. The germline V gene has CDR1 SGHRS and CDR2 YFSETQ. V lost 4 bases, J lost 1 base, and 3 bases stayed unmatched. This CDR3 comprises 14 residues. CDR3 region: CASSPTGANTEAFF. The CDR3 DNA reads TGCGCCAGCAGCCCGACAGGGGCGAACACTGAAGCTTTCTTT.

This rearrangement joins TRBV14 to TRBJ1-4; no reliable D call. V was shortened by 1 base and J by 13 bases, with 10 bases between the two germline ends. The CDR3 sequence is 12 residues long. Per the germline V gene, CDR1 is SGHDN and CDR2 is FVKESK. CDR3 sequence (DNA): TGTGCCAGCAGCCAAGGTCCCACTCTACTGTTTTTT. Protein: CASSQGPTLLFF. Supplemented by reference TRBV14 and TRBJ1-4, the full variable domain reads EAGVTQFPSHSVIEKGQTVTLRCDPISGHDNLYWYRRVMGKEIKFLLHFVKESKQDESGMPNNRFLAERTGGTYSTLKVQPAELEDSGVYFCASSQGPTLLFFGSGTQLSVL.

This clone was found a few times. The rearrangement joins TRBV19 to TRBJ1-2; TRBD1 agrees at 7 bases. Germline-derived CDR1 and CDR2 are LNHDA and SQIVND (reference sequence). This CDR3 comprises 14 residues. The V segment lost 7 bases and the J segment 7 bases; nucleotides outside the gene matches: 12. CDR3 region: CASTPGGGAFGYTF. CDR3 bases: TGTGCCAGTACCCCTGGAGGGGGCGCGTTTGGCTACACCTTC.

CDR3 protein: CASTTLDGTQAFF. DNA of the CDR3: TGTGCCAGCACCACTCTAGATGGGACACAAGCTTTCTTT. This sequence joins TRBV12-3 or TRBV12-4 and TRBJ1-1; D is perhaps TRBD1 (6 bases). The CDR3 has 13 amino acids. V shed 7 bases and J shed 9 bases, with 18 bases lying between them.